A selection of T cell receptor beta chains follows, all from one sample in a study of blood T cell repertoires in COVID-19. Sequenced by immunoSEQ multiplex PCR; TCRdb stores in-frame clones only, minus some. This table has around 20,000 clones, roughly 87% appearing once. Sequencing used peripheral blood. These receptors were taken from a human donor in a cohort sampled during active COVID-19. The donor label of this sample is uncertain. CDR3s include the opening cysteine and the closing phenylalanine or tryptophan. The D gene is left open where the match is weak. Not every row has a clone size; where given, it reads once, few, many or a size class.

>15|-|TRBJ2-5|-|TRBV6-6
CASSYSGGTGETQYF
TGTGCCAGCAGTTACTCTGGCGGGACCGGGGAGACCCAGTACTTC
>16|-|TRBJ2-5|-|TRBV5-1
CASSLDLSWFGETQYF
TGCGCCAGCAGCTTAGATTTATCCTGGTTCGGAGAGACCCAGTACTTC
>13|-|TRBJ2-7|-|TRBV30
CAWSGGVSYEQYF
TGTGCCTGGAGTGGGGGAGTGTCATACGAGCAGTACTTC
>14|TRBD1|TRBJ2-3|-|TRBV30
CAWSRGLSTDTQYF
TGTGCCTGGAGTAGGGGGCTAAGCACAGATACGCAGTATTTT
>16|TRBD2|TRBJ2-2|-|TRBV4-1
CASSPSASGNTGELFF
TGCGCCAGCAGCCCGTCGGCTAGCGGGAACACCGGGGAGCTGTTTTTT
>14|TRBD1|TRBJ1-2|-|TRBV3-1/TRBV3-2
CASSHGTVNYGYTF
TGTGCCAGCAGCCATGGGACAGTTAACTATGGCTACACCTTC
>13|TRBD1|TRBJ1-1|-|TRBV2
CASSRGLGTEAFF
TGTGCCAGCAGTAGGGGGCTAGGCACTGAAGCTTTCTTT
>14|-|TRBJ1-1|-|TRBV27
CASSLGGMNTEAFF
TGTGCCAGCAGTCTCGGGGGAATGAACACTGAAGCTTTCTTT
>15|-|TRBJ1-2|-|TRBV28
CASSSLRGYDYGYTF
TGTGCCAGCAGTTCCCTGAGGGGGTATGACTATGGCTACACCTTC
>13|TRBD1|TRBJ1-5|once|TRBV5-1
CASSRTGNQPQHF
TGCGCCAGCAGCCGGACAGGGAATCAGCCCCAGCATTTT
>17|TRBD1|TRBJ2-5|once|TRBV10-3
CAISESLGTATQETQYF
TGTGCCATCAGTGAGAGTTTGGGGACAGCCACTCAAGAGACCCAGTACTTC
>14|-|TRBJ2-5|-|TRBV5-1
CASSLFGQQETQYF
TGCGCCAGCAGCTTATTCGGACAGCAAGAGACCCAGTACTTC
>16|-|TRBJ1-5|-|TRBV7-9
CASSLGPGAPNQPQHF
TGTGCCAGCAGCTTAGGACCAGGGGCCCCTAATCAGCCCCAGCATTTT
>16|TRBD2|TRBJ2-2|-|TRBV4-1
CASSPLAGVGTGELFF
TGCGCCAGCAGCCCTCTAGCGGGAGTGGGCACCGGGGAGCTGTTTTTT
>17|-|TRBJ1-3|few|TRBV19
CASSIRPPYRVGNTIYF
TGTGCCAGTAGTATCCGACCCCCTTACAGGGTTGGAAACACCATATATTTT
>21|-|TRBJ2-2|-|TRBV21-1
CASSKGGSGRLMTWNTGELFF
TGTGCCAGCAGCAAAGGTGGGAGCGGGAGGCTGATGACCTGGAACACCGGGGAGCTGTTTTTT
>14|TRBD1|TRBJ1-3|few|TRBV6-5
CASSYLRTGDTIYF
TGTGCCAGCAGTTACCTTAGGACAGGGGACACCATATATTTT
>16|-|TRBJ1-5|-|TRBV28
CASSSPGGYSNQPQHF
TGTGCCAGCAGTTCCCCCGGCGGATATAGCAATCAGCCCCAGCATTTT
>16|TRBD2|TRBJ2-2|-|TRBV4-1
CASSQLSGSYTGELFF
TGCGCCAGCAGCCAATTAAGCGGGAGTTACACCGGGGAGCTGTTTTTT
>14|TRBD1|TRBJ1-5|-|TRBV24-1
CATSDPGTDQPQHF
TGTGCCACCAGTGACCCGGGGACAGATCAGCCCCAGCATTTT
>13|-|TRBJ1-4|-|TRBV5-1
CASSPSITEKLFF
TGCGCCAGCAGCCCCTCTATTACTGAAAAACTGTTTTTT
>15|TRBD2|TRBJ2-2|-|TRBV2
CASSGLAGRTGELFF
TGTGCCAGCAGTGGGCTAGCGGGCCGCACCGGGGAGCTGTTTTTT
>16|TRBD1|TRBJ2-1|-|TRBV5-8
CASSVFSGTGGREQFF
TGTGCCAGCAGCGTCTTTTCAGGGACAGGGGGCCGTGAGCAGTTCTTC
>16|TRBD1|TRBJ2-3|few|TRBV11-3
CASSLPTGAGTDTQYF
TGTGCCAGCAGCTTACCGACAGGGGCTGGCACAGATACGCAGTATTTT
>15|TRBD1|TRBJ1-2|-|TRBV19
CASSTGQGSSYGYTF
TGTGCCAGTAGTACGGGACAGGGGAGTTCCTATGGCTACACCTTC
>16|-|TRBJ2-4|-|TRBV6-2/TRBV6-3
CASSGHRAVAKNIQYF
TGTGCCAGCAGTGGGCACCGAGCGGTAGCCAAAAACATTCAGTACTTC
>15|TRBD1|TRBJ1-1|-|TRBV5-1
CASSLLQGKGTEAFF
TGCGCCAGCAGCTTGCTACAGGGGAAGGGCACTGAAGCTTTCTTT
>13|-|TRBJ2-7|few|TRBV6-1
CASSEGATYEQYF
TGTGCCAGCAGTGAGGGGGCCACCTACGAGCAGTACTTC
>16|TRBD1|TRBJ1-5|-|TRBV18
CASSPTGGEGNQPQHF
TGTGCCAGCTCACCTACAGGGGGAGAAGGCAATCAGCCCCAGCATTTT
>13|TRBD1|TRBJ1-1|few|TRBV29-1
CSVIQGAVSEAFF
TGCAGCGTGATACAGGGGGCGGTATCTGAAGCTTTCTTT
>14|TRBD2|TRBJ2-3|-|TRBV28
CASSTSGRLDTQYF
TGTGCCAGCAGCACTAGCGGGAGACTAGATACGCAGTATTTT
>13|-|TRBJ1-2|-|TRBV12-3/TRBV12-4
CASSWAGRQGYTF
TGTGCCAGCAGTTGGGCCGGACGACAGGGCTACACCTTC